The 27 T cell receptor beta chains below come from one sample, sequenced in a study of shared clonotypes between healthy human individuals. CD45RO-negative, CCR7-selected cells formed the naive CD8 fraction, which excluded terminally differentiated effector memory CD45RA+ cells. Assay used: immunoSEQ multiplex PCR; TCRdb lists only in-frame clones, some missing. The sample holds under 2,000,000 clones, about 95% seen once. Material for sequencing was naive CD8+ T cells sorted from blood. The receptors originated from a man between 18 and 35 years old in good health.

This clone was recorded a few times. CDR3 in DNA: TGTGCCAGCAGTTACCATGGACAGGCCTATAATTCACCCCTCCACTTT. Amino acids: CASSYHGQAYNSPLHF. The chain employs TRBV6-6 and TRBJ1-6; 7 bases align to TRBD1. This CDR3 spans 16 amino acids. V dropped 2 bases and J dropped 2; count of bases not matched to a gene: 3. Looked up from germline, CDR1 is MNHNY and CDR2 is SVGAGI (reference sequence).

Only one count was recorded for this clone. This rearrangement joins TRBV7-6 to TRBJ2-6; D not certain. V was clipped by 5 bases and J by 0 bases, with 14 bases between them. The CDR3 has 17 residues. Germline lookup yields CDR1 SGHVS and CDR2 FNYEAQ. The CDR3 here is CASSTEAWVSGANVLTF. The CDR3 nucleotides read TGTGCCAGCAGCACCGAAGCCTGGGTCTCTGGGGCCAACGTCCTGACTTTC.

V and J are TRBV30 and TRBJ2-1; D may be TRBD2 (5 bases). V lost 5 bases to trimming and J lost 9 bases, with 11 bases between them. Germline V gives CDR1 GTSNPN, CDR2 SVGIG (reference sequence). The CDR3 runs 11 residues. The CDR3 protein is CAWEDSAEQFF. The CDR3 DNA reads TGTGCCTGGGAGGACTCGGCTGAGCAGTTCTTC.

The J gene is TRBJ2-7, the V gene TRBV6-6, with D perhaps matching TRBD1 or TRBD2 (5 bases each). Germline CDR1 reads MNHNY; CDR2 reads SVGAGI (reference sequence). Trimming shortened V by 6 bases and J by 3 bases, and 12 bases separated the two germline ends. The CDR3 is 13 amino acids. CDR3 nucleotides: TGTGCCAGCAGCGCAAGGGACCTCTACGAGCAGTACTTC. Protein sequence: CASSARDLYEQYF.

The rearrangement links TRBV19 to TRBJ2-7; D gene uncertain. Trimming shortened V by 1 base and J by 3 bases, and 10 bases separated the two germline ends. CDR3 size: 14 residues. Germline V gene data show CDR1 as LNHDA and CDR2 as SQIVND (reference sequence). As DNA, the CDR3 is TGTGCCAGTAGTATAGGGACCACGCGCTACGAGCAGTACTTC. Its translation is CASSIGTTRYEQYF. Complete variable domain (other parts from reference TRBV19 and TRBJ2-7): DGGITQSPKYLFRKEGQNVTLSCEQNLNHDAMYWYRQDPGQGLRLIYYSQIVNDFQKGDIAEGYSVSREKKESFPLTVTSAQKNPTAFYLCASSIGTTRYEQYFGPGTRLTVT.

The CDR3 loop reads CASSPEWGAGHEQYF. The CDR3 DNA is TGTGCCAGCAGTCCGGAGTGGGGGGCAGGTCACGAGCAGTACTTC. The chain is built from TRBV5-4 and TRBJ2-7, with D possibly being TRBD1 or TRBD2 (6 bases each). CDR1 SGHNT and CDR2 YYREEE come from the germline V gene (reference sequence). The ends were cut back, 5 bases at V and 5 bases at J, with 20 bases in the middle. The CDR3 contains 15 residues.

The chain employs TRBV25-1 and TRBJ1-5, with a weak D call TRBD1 (5 bases). CDR3 length: 16 residues. The V gene lost 8 bases and the J gene lost 5 bases, with 22 bases spanning the gap. Germline CDR1 MGHDK, CDR2 SYGVNS. Here the CDR3 DNA reads TGTGCCAGCCCCCTCAGGGAGGGTTGGGGGGATCAGCCCCAGCATTTT. Its translation: CASPLREGWGDQPQHF.

This clone was seen only a few times. This chain joins TRBV30 and TRBJ1-2; no firm D call. The V gene's germline CDR1 is GTSNPN and CDR2 SVGIG (reference sequence). There are 15 residues in the CDR3. Trimming left V 4 bases short and J 6 bases short, with 21 bases between. The CDR3 here is CAWTSPGEHWDGYTF. The CDR3 DNA sequence: TGTGCCTGGACCTCTCCAGGAGAACACTGGGATGGCTACACCTTC.

The chain recombines TRBV19 with TRBJ1-4, with 7 bases lining up with TRBD1. The V gene end was trimmed by 2 bases and the J gene end by 8 bases; junction bases not matched to a gene: 8. Per germline, CDR1 LNHDA and CDR2 SQIVND (reference sequence). This CDR3 has 15 amino acids. The CDR3 DNA sequence: TGTGCCAGTAGTATATCGGCAGGGGGGAGAGAAAAACTGTTTTTT. It encodes CASSISAGGREKLFF.

This clone is a singleton in its sample. The V call is TRBV19, the J call TRBJ1-6; D is unresolved. Germline CDR1 is LNHDA and CDR2 is SQIVND (reference sequence). Between the trimmed V and J ends, which lost 2 bases and 5 bases, there was a span of 16 bases. This CDR3 has 17 residues. The CDR3 sequence is CASSILTDSFDNSPLHF. The CDR3, as DNA: TGTGCCAGTAGTATATTGACCGACTCATTCGATAATTCACCCCTCCACTTT.

Comments on this clone: At the DNA level, this CDR3 is encoded by other sequences in the same sample as well. This rearrangement joins TRBV2 to TRBJ2-5, with TRBD1 identical over 9 bases. The V gene end was trimmed by 4 bases and the J gene end by 1 base; junction bases not matched to a gene: 1. Germline CDR1 SNHLY, CDR2 FYNNEI. The CDR3 is made up of 14 amino acids. The CDR3 reads CASSGQGVQETQYF. CDR3 nucleotides: TGTGCCAGCAGTGGACAGGGGGTCCAAGAGACCCAGTACTTC.

The chain carries TRBV6-4 and TRBJ2-1; no definite D call. CDR1 and CDR2 (germline): MRHNA, SNTAGT. V was cut by 1 base and J by 1 base, with 14 bases left in between. The CDR3 sequence is 17 residues long. The CDR3 reads CASSDFYPSDSYNEQFF. CDR3 DNA: TGTGCCAGCAGTGACTTCTATCCCAGCGATTCCTACAATGAGCAGTTCTTC.

The V gene is TRBV13, the J gene TRBJ2-1; D is unresolved. The germline V and J ends were trimmed by 0 bases and 0 bases, with 6 bases remaining between them. The CDR3 extends over 15 amino acids. Germline-derived CDR1 and CDR2 are PRHDT and FYEKMQ (reference sequence). The CDR3: CASSLGSTSYNEQFF. As DNA, the CDR3 is TGTGCCAGCAGCTTAGGGTCGACCTCCTACAATGAGCAGTTCTTC. Together with reference TRBV13 and TRBJ2-1, the CDR3 gives the full variable domain: AAGVIQSPRHLIKEKRETATLKCYPIPRHDTVYWYQQGPGQDPQFLISFYEKMQSDKGSIPDRFSAQQFSDYHSELNMSSLELGDSALYFCASSLGSTSYNEQFFGPGTRLTVL.

The chain links TRBV5-4 to TRBJ2-7; maybe TRBD2 (7 bases). V was shortened by 4 bases and J by 3 bases, with 11 bases between the two germline ends. The CDR3 has 13 residues. The germline V gene has CDR1 SGHNT and CDR2 YYREEE (reference sequence). This CDR3 is CASSPGGIYEQYF. The DNA of the CDR3 is TGTGCCAGCAGCCCGGGGGGCATCTACGAGCAGTACTTC.

The table lists this clone with a count of one. The same CDR3 can be traced to other DNA sequences in this sample. The rearrangement links TRBV27 to TRBJ2-1; no reliable D call. The ends were cut back, 3 bases at V and 0 bases at J, with 9 bases in the middle. The CDR3 runs 15 residues. Germline CDR1 reads MNHEY; CDR2 reads SMNVEV (reference sequence). The CDR3 here is CASSLVYSSYNEQFF. CDR3 bases: TGTGCCAGCAGTTTGGTATACAGCTCCTACAATGAGCAGTTCTTC.

The genes are TRBV18 and TRBJ1-3, with D maybe TRBD1 (6 bases). This CDR3 comprises 12 residues. Trimming took off 0 bases at V and 11 bases at J, with 8 bases between the two ends. Germline V gene lookup returns CDR1 KGHSH and CDR2 LQKENI. The CDR3 here is CASSPPSGAIYF. The CDR3 DNA follows: TGTGCCAGCTCACCACCTTCAGGGGCCATATATTTT.

The chain links TRBV28 to TRBJ1-2; 8 nucleotides line up with TRBD1. The V and J ends lost 3 bases and 4 bases, in that order; junction bases with no gene match: 7. Germline V gene lookup returns CDR1 MDHEN and CDR2 SYDVKM. The CDR3 is 15 amino acids. The CDR3 DNA reads TGTGCCAGCAGTTTCGCACGGGACAGGCCCTATGGCTACACCTTC. Its protein is CASSFARDRPYGYTF.

V is TRBV4-1 and J is TRBJ2-4, with TRBD2 matching over 10 bases. Germline CDR1 MGHRA, CDR2 YSYEKL. This CDR3 region has 15 residues. V lost 6 bases, J lost 1 base, and 3 bases stayed unmatched. CDR3 in DNA: TGCGCCAGCAGTCTGGGACTAGCGGCCAAAAACATTCAGTACTTC. Amino acid sequence: CASSLGLAAKNIQYF.

The chain recombines TRBV27 with TRBJ2-7; possibly TRBD1 or TRBD2 for D (6 bases each). The CDR3 is made up of 14 amino acids. CDR1 and CDR2 (germline): MNHEY, SMNVEV (reference sequence). Deletions cut 4 bases from V and 3 bases from J, with 13 bases between. CDR3 DNA: TGTGCCAGCAGTTCGTCGGGGGCCGTCTACGAGCAGTACTTC. It encodes CASSSSGAVYEQYF.

The chain links TRBV18 to TRBJ2-2, with TRBD2 as a possible D gene (6 bases). Trimming shortened V by 2 bases and J by 6 bases, and 16 bases separated the two germline ends. Germline V CDR1 and CDR2: KGHSH, LQKENI. The CDR3 spans 16 residues. The CDR3 loop is CASSPDGASEAGELFF. In DNA form, the CDR3 reads TGTGCCAGCTCACCAGACGGGGCTAGCGAAGCCGGGGAGCTGTTTTTT.

V and J are TRBV5-5 and TRBJ2-2; D may be TRBD2 (6 bases). This CDR3 has 16 amino acids. Trimming took off 2 bases at V and 6 bases at J, with 17 bases between the two ends. Germline assignment: CDR1 SGHKS and CDR2 YYEKEE (reference sequence). The CDR3 reads CASSLSTRPGAGELFF. Here the CDR3 DNA reads TGTGCCAGCAGCTTATCGACTAGGCCTGGGGCCGGGGAGCTGTTTTTT. The variable domain in full, completed from reference TRBV5-5 and TRBJ2-2, reads DAGVTQSPTHLIKTRGQQVTLRCSPISGHKSVSWYQQVLGQGPQFIFQYYEKEERGRGNFPDRFSARQFPNYSSELNVNALLLGDSALYLCASSLSTRPGAGELFFGEGSRLTVL.

V and J are TRBV5-6 and TRBJ2-2, with D unclear. This CDR3 comprises 16 residues. V lost 1 base and J 6 bases, leaving 16 bases between the germline ends. The germline gives CDR1 SGHDT, CDR2 YYEEEE. The chain's CDR3 is CASSLMVLELAGELFF. As DNA, the CDR3 is TGTGCCAGCAGCTTGATGGTTCTGGAGCTCGCCGGGGAGCTGTTTTTT.

As to this clone: The sample carries other DNA sequences with the same CDR3. The chain joins TRBV5-6 to TRBJ2-1; D uncertain. The CDR3 runs to 13 residues. Trimming shortened V by 1 base and J by 2 bases, and 4 bases separated the two germline ends. Per germline, CDR1 SGHDT and CDR2 YYEEEE. CDR3 amino acids: CASSLTTYNEQFF. CDR3 in DNA: TGTGCCAGCAGCTTGACGACCTACAATGAGCAGTTCTTC.

In the case of this clone: The same CDR3 also results from other DNA sequences found in this sample. V gene TRBV18 combines with J gene TRBJ1-2; 11 bases line up with TRBD1. The length of the CDR3 is 13 residues. Germline V lookup: CDR1 KGHSH, CDR2 LQKENI. Germline trimming cut 6 bases from V and 6 bases from J; bases unmatched to any gene: 3. CDR3 nucleotide sequence: TGTGCCAGCTCCCTGGGACAGGGGGATGGCTACACCTTC. Its translation is CASSLGQGDGYTF.

The genes are TRBV15 and TRBJ1-1; D is unclear. V was shortened by 4 bases and J by 6 bases, with 24 bases between the two germline ends. CDR1 and CDR2 from the germline V gene are LNHNV and YYDKDF (reference sequence). The CDR3 sequence is 17 residues long. CDR3 loop: CATSTRTGVGYYAEAFF. CDR3 DNA sequence: TGTGCCACCAGCACCCGAACTGGTGTAGGCTATTATGCTGAAGCTTTCTTT. Filled out from reference TRBV15 and TRBJ1-1, the complete variable domain reads DAMVIQNPRYQVTQFGKPVTLSCSQTLNHNVMYWYQQKSSQAPKLLFHYYDKDFNNEADTPDNFQSRRPNTSFCFLDIRSPGLGDTAMYLCATSTRTGVGYYAEAFFGQGTRLTVV.

This clone was observed once. V usage is TRBV28 and J usage is TRBJ1-2; the D is unclear. The V gene lost 5 bases and the J gene lost 1 base, with 17 bases spanning the gap. The CDR3 extends over 16 amino acids. CDR1 is MDHEN and CDR2 is SYDVKM in the germline V gene. This CDR3 reads CASSPPGGELNYGYTF. The CDR3 coding sequence is TGTGCCAGCAGTCCACCGGGCGGGGAACTTAACTATGGCTACACCTTC.

CDR3 in amino acids: CAWSVKGIGGELFF. CDR3 coding DNA: TGTGCCTGGAGTGTCAAGGGGATCGGCGGGGAGCTGTTTTTT. The V gene is TRBV30, the J gene TRBJ2-2, with D possibly being TRBD1 (5 bases). The CDR3 has 14 amino acids. Germline V CDR1 and CDR2: GTSNPN, SVGIG (reference sequence). Trimming pared 0 bases from V and 7 bases from J, leaving 12 bases between. Together with reference TRBV30 and TRBJ2-2, the CDR3 gives the full variable domain: SQTIHQWPATLVQPVGSPLSLECTVEGTSNPNLYWYRQAAGRGLQLLFYSVGIGQISSEVPQNLSASRPQDRQFILSSKKLLLSDSGFYLCAWSVKGIGGELFFGEGSRLTVL.